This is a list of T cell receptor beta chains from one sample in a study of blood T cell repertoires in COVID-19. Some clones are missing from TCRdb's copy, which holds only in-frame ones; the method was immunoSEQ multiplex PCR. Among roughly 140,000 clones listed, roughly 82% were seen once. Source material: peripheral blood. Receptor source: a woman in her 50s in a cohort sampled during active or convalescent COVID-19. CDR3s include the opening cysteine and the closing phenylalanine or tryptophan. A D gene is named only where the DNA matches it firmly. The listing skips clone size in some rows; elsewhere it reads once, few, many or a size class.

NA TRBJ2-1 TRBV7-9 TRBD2 TGTGCCAGCAGCCACCCTATCGGGGGGGCCAATGAGCAGTTCTTC CASSHPIGGANEQFF
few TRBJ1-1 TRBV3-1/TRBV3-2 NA TGTGCCAGCAGCTTCCAGGGGTCGTACAAAGCTTTCTTT CASSFQGSYKAFF
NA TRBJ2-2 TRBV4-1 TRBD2 TGCGCCAGCAGCCAAGGCGGACTAGCGGGGGCAAGCACCGGGGAGCTGTTTTTT CASSQGGLAGASTGELFF
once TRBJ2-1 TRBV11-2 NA TGTGCCAGCAGGCGAACAGTGGGCAATGAGCAGTTCTTC CASRRTVGNEQFF
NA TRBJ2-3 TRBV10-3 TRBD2 TGTGCCATCAGGAAGACTAGCGGGGGGCCAGATACGCAGTATTTT CAIRKTSGGPDTQYF
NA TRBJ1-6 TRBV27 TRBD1 TGTGCCAGCACACAACAGGGGTCTAATTCACCCCTCCACTTT CASTQQGSNSPLHF
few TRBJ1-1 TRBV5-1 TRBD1 TGCGCCAGCAGCTTGGTATCTCCAGGGGGTAACGCTTTCTTT CASSLVSPGGNAFF
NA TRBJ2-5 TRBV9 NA TGTGCCAGCAGCCCTCGGGACTCCCTTCAAGAGACCCAGTACTTC CASSPRDSLQETQYF
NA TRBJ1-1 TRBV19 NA TGTGCCAGTAGTCCCGCGGGACGGGTGAGCACTGAAGCTTTCTTT CASSPAGRVSTEAFF
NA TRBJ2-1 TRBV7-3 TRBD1 TGTGCCAGCAGCATCGGGACAGAATACAATGAGCAGTTCTTC CASSIGTEYNEQFF
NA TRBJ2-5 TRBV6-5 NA TGTGCCAGCAGTTACTCGTATGAGCCGGGGCAAGAGACCCAGTACTTC CASSYSYEPGQETQYF
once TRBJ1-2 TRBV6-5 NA TGTGCCAGCAGTTACTCGGGCAGGGATAATGGCTACACCTTC CASSYSGRDNGYTF
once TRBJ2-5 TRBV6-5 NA TGTGCCAGCAGTCGAATTGTCGGGGTAGCAGAGACCCAGTACTTC CASSRIVGVAETQYF
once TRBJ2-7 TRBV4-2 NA TGTGCCAGCAGCCAAGATCTAGACGCCTACGAGCAGTACTTC CASSQDLDAYEQYF
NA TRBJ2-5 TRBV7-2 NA TGTGCCAGCAGCCAGGACGGGGTGCGATGGTCTAGGACCCAGTACTTC CASSQDGVRWSRTQYF
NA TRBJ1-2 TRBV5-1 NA TGCGCCAGCAGACCAATCACAGATGCTAACTATGGCTACACCTTC CASRPITDANYGYTF
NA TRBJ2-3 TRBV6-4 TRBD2 TGTGCCAGCAGCCCTACTAGCGGGGGGGCGGGCACAGATACGCAGTATTTT CASSPTSGGAGTDTQYF
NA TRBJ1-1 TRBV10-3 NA TGTGCCATCAGTGAGCCCCTCACTGAAGCTTTCTTT CAISEPLTEAFF
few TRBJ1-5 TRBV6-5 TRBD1 TGTGCCAGCAGTCAGACAGGGTTCAATCAGCCCCAGCATTTT CASSQTGFNQPQHF
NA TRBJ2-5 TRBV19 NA TGTGCCAGTAGTATGGGGCGGGGAGAGACCCAGTACTTC CASSMGRGETQYF
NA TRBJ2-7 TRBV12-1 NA TGTGCCAGCAGCTTTTGCTCCTACCGGGACAGGCCCTACGAGCAGTACTTC CASSFCSYRDRPYEQYF
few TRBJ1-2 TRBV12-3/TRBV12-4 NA TGTGCCAGCAGCTACACCGGGTATGGCTACACCTTC CASSYTGYGYTF
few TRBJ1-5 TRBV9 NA TGTGCCAGCAGCGTACAGGGCAATAGCAATCAGCCCCAGCATTTT CASSVQGNSNQPQHF
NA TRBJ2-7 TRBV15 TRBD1 TGTGCCACCAGCAGAAGTCGGGACAGCTTCTACGAGCAGTACTTC CATSRSRDSFYEQYF
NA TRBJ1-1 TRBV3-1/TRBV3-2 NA TGTGCCAGCAGCCAAGTCAACAGCATGAACACTGAAGCTTTCTTT CASSQVNSMNTEAFF
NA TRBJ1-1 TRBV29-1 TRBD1 TGCAGCGCGGGCCAGGGGGTGAACACTGAAGCTTTCTTT CSAGQGVNTEAFF
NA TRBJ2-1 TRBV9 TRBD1 TGTGCCAGCAGCGTAGCGGACAGGGGCCATGAGCAGTTCTTC CASSVADRGHEQFF
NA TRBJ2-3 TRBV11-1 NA TGTGCCAGCAGCTTTTGGGGCGGAGATAAAGATACGCAGTATTTT CASSFWGGDKDTQYF
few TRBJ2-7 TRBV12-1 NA TGTGCCAGTCCCCTAGCCCGTACCTACGAGCAGTACTTC CASPLARTYEQYF
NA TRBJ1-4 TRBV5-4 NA TGTGCCAGCAGCCGCCAGGGGAAGGTGGAAAAACTGTTTTTT CASSRQGKVEKLFF
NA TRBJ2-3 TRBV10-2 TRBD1 TGCGCCAGCCGGACAGGGGGTAGTACAGATACGCAGTATTTT CASRTGGSTDTQYF
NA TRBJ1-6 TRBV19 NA TGTGCCAGTAGTACACTCCCGACAGGAACGCGGAATTCACCCCTCCACTTT CASSTLPTGTRNSPLHF
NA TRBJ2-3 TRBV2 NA TGTGCCAGCATTATGACGAGCGCGAGCACAGATACGCAGTATTTT CASIMTSASTDTQYF
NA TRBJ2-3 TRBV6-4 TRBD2 TGTGCCAGCAGTGATCGGGGACTAGCGGGGGGCACAGATACGCAGTATTTT CASSDRGLAGGTDTQYF
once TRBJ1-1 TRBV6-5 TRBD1 TGTGCCAGCATCTGGACAGGGGGGAACACTGAAGCTTTCTTT CASIWTGGNTEAFF
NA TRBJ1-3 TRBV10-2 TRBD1 TGCGCCAGCAGATCGGGACAGCTTTTCTCTGGAAACACCATATATTTT CASRSGQLFSGNTIYF
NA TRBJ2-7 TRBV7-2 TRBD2 TGTGCCAGCAGCTCGAGTACTCTATCCGGGACTAGCGGGGGTTACGAGCAGTACTTC CASSSSTLSGTSGGYEQYF
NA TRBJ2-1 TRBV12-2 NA TGTGCAAGTCGCTTAGAAGGAGCGGGGGGAACCTACAATGAGCAGTTCTTC CASRLEGAGGTYNEQFF
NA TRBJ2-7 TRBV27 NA TGTGCCAGCAAAATCGGGTCGGGACTCTACGAGCAGTACTTC CASKIGSGLYEQYF
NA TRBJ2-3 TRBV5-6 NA TGTGCCAGCAGCTTGGACAGGACCACAGATACGCAGTATTTT CASSLDRTTDTQYF
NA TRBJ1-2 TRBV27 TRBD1 TGTGCCAGCACACCGGGACAGGGTGCAGGCTACACCTTC CASTPGQGAGYTF
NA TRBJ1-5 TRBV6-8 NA TGTGCCAGCAGTTGGGGGGTTAGCAATCAGCCCCAGCATTTT CASSWGVSNQPQHF
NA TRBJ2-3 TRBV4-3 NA TGCGCCAGCAGCCCATTCGGACAGCCTCCTAGCACAGATACGCAGTATTTT CASSPFGQPPSTDTQYF
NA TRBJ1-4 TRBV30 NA TGTGCCGCGCAATTGGGGCTGGATGAAAAACTGTTTTTT CAAQLGLDEKLFF
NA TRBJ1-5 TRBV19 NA TGTGCCAGTACAGGGAACATCGTCCAGCCCCAGCATTTT CASTGNIVQPQHF
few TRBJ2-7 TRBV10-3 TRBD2 TGTGCCATCAGTGAGCAAGGACTAGCGGGGACCTACGAGCAGTACTTC CAISEQGLAGTYEQYF
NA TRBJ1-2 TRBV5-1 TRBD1 TGCGCCAGCAGCTACAGACAGGGCGAGGGCTATGGCTACACCTTC CASSYRQGEGYGYTF
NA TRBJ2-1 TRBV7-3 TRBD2 TGTGCCAGCAGCTCTAGCGGGGGGCGAGACAATGAGCAGTTCTTC CASSSSGGRDNEQFF
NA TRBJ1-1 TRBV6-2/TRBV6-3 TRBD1 TGTGCCAGCAGTTACAGACAGGGAACGAACACTGAAGCTTTCTTT CASSYRQGTNTEAFF
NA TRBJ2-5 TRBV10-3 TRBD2 TGTGCCATCAGCGAGACTAGCGGGGGTGGAGAGACCCAGTACTTC CAISETSGGGETQYF
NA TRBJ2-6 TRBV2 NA TGTGCCAGCAGTGGTACTGGGGCCAACGTCCTGACTTTC CASSGTGANVLTF
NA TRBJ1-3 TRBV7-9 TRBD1 TGTGCCAGCAGCGGGACAGGGAGCTCTGGAAACACCATATATTTT CASSGTGSSGNTIYF
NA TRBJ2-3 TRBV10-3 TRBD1 TGTGCCATCAGTGAGGAGGGACAGGGGGGCACAGATACGCAGTATTTT CAISEEGQGGTDTQYF
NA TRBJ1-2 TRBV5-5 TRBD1 TGTGCCAGCAGCTTCGATTACAGGGGGCTGGGCTACACCTTC CASSFDYRGLGYTF
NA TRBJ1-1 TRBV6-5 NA TGTGCCAGCAGGGTAAAGGGGCTGAACACTGAAGCTTTCTTT CASRVKGLNTEAFF
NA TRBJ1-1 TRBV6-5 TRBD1 TGTGCCAGCAGCTTGGACAGGGTCGTTTCTGAAGCTTTCTTT CASSLDRVVSEAFF
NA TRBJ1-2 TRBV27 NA TGTGCCAGCAGTAATATCCTTAACTCTGGCTACACCTTC CASSNILNSGYTF
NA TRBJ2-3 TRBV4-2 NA TGTGCCAGCAGCCAAGTGACGCAGAGCGCTATCACAGATACGCAGTATTTT CASSQVTQSAITDTQYF
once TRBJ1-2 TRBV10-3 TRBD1 TGTGCCATCATGGGCGACAGGGGGCCCACCAATGGCTACACCTTC CAIMGDRGPTNGYTF